These 31 T cell receptor beta chains were sequenced from one sample in a study of T-cell memory formation after mild COVID-19. TCRdb re-called the 5' RACE reads through MiXCR, storing one row per CDR3 protein. This sample has under 200,000 distinct CDR3 sequences, with under 14% found just once. Sequencing used PBMCs or a T cell subset sorted from them (not recorded which). The receptors stem from a man aged 18 to 35 who had mild COVID-19 (a few samples of this study predate the infection). Cell type and time point are not known.

The table lists this clonotype with a few counts. The CDR3 spells CASKSGGDPRNYEQYF. The CDR3 DNA is TGTGCCAGCAAATCCGGCGGGGACCCTAGGAACTACGAGCAGTACTTC. The genes are TRBV2 and TRBJ2-7; weak D call: TRBD2 (6 bases). Germline CDR1 and CDR2: SNHLY and FYNNEI. This CDR3 is built from 16 residues. Between the trimmed V and J ends, which lost 7 bases and 3 bases, there was a span of 22 bases.

J is TRBJ1-2 and V is TRBV6-2 or TRBV6-3; D might be TRBD1 (6 bases). The V end was cut by 6 bases, the J end by 6 bases, with 23 bases between. The germline gives CDR1 MNHEY, CDR2 SVGEGT. There are 16 residues in the CDR3. CDR3 protein: CASSVRDIKIEDGYTF. For the CDR3, the DNA is TGTGCCAGCAGCGTCCGGGACATAAAGATAGAAGATGGCTACACCTTC.

This clonotype has at least ten counts. This chain connects TRBV10-3 to TRBJ2-7; 11 bases fit TRBD1. The CDR3 has 14 amino acids. Germline CDR1 and CDR2: ENHRY and SYGVKD. The junction had 4 bases not matched to a gene; V was cut back by 4 bases and J by 5 bases. The CDR3 loop reads CAISGGQGANEQYV. DNA of the CDR3: TGTGCCATCAGTGGAGGACAGGGGGCAAACGAGCAGTACGTC.

This clonotype has at least ten counts. The chain combines TRBV7-2 with TRBJ1-5; 8 nucleotides align to TRBD1. The CDR3 consists of 13 residues. The V gene's germline CDR1 is SGHTA and CDR2 FQGNSA. The V and J ends lost 5 bases and 6 bases, in that order; junction bases with no gene match: 3. The CDR3 bases are TGTGCCAGCAGCGCAGGACAGGGTCAGCCCCAGCATTTT. Its protein product is CASSAGQGQPQHF. The entire variable domain, with the rest obtained from reference TRBV7-2 and TRBJ1-5, is as follows: GAGVSQSPSNKVTEKGKDVELRCDPISGHTALYWYRQSLGQGLEFLIYFQGNSAPDKSGLPSDRFSAERTGGSVSTLTIQRTQQEDSAVYLCASSAGQGQPQHFGDGTRLSIL.

The rearrangement joins TRBV27 to TRBJ2-3, with D uncertain. There are 16 residues in the CDR3. Trimming pared 4 bases from V and 4 bases from J, leaving 18 bases between. Germline CDR1 is MNHEY and CDR2 is SMNVEV (reference sequence). CDR3 loop: CASSSFRTSYPDTQYF. CDR3 nucleotide sequence: TGTGCCAGCAGTTCCTTCAGGACGTCTTACCCAGATACGCAGTATTTT.

This chain uses TRBV7-2 with TRBJ2-1; D might be TRBD1 or TRBD2, each matching 5 bases. Deletions cut 5 bases from V and 3 bases from J, with 11 bases between. Per germline, CDR1 SGHTA and CDR2 FQGNSA. The CDR3 sequence is 14 residues long. The CDR3, as DNA: TGTGCCAGCAGCCCTCTGGGGGACTACAATGAGCAGTTCTTC. This translates into CASSPLGDYNEQFF.

The chain has TRBV27 and TRBJ2-3; D might be TRBD1 (5 bases). Trimming shortened V by 4 bases and J by 2 bases, and 13 bases separated the two germline ends. Germline V gives CDR1 MNHEY, CDR2 SMNVEV (reference sequence). The CDR3 contains 15 residues. CDR3 in DNA: TGTGCCAGCAGTTGGTTAAGGGGTTTCACAGATACGCAGTATTTT. It specifies CASSWLRGFTDTQYF.

This clonotype was observed a few times. V and J are TRBV6-5 and TRBJ2-5; the D is unclear. Germline assignment: CDR1 MNHEY and CDR2 SVGAGI. The V gene lost 11 bases and the J gene lost 4 bases, with 11 bases spanning the gap. This CDR3 is 11 amino acids long. The CDR3 sequence is CAVVMGETQYF. The CDR3 nucleotides read TGTGCCGTAGTTATGGGAGAGACCCAGTACTTC.

The chain recombines TRBV7-3 with TRBJ1-4; the D is unclear. The CDR3 has 13 amino acids. Trimming removed 5 bases at V and 8 bases at J, with 12 bases between. CDR1 is SGHTA, CDR2 FQGTGA, per germline. CDR3 in amino acids: CASSPGVGEKLFF. As DNA, the CDR3 is TGTGCCAGCAGCCCCGGGGTAGGAGAAAAACTGTTTTTT.

The rearrangement links TRBV9 to TRBJ1-2; D gene unclear. The CDR3 length is 15 residues. From germline, CDR1 is SGDLS and CDR2 YYNGEE. V dropped 3 bases and J dropped 4 bases, with 16 bases sitting between them. The CDR3 loop is CASSETPDPSYGYTF. CDR3 nucleotide sequence: TGTGCCAGCAGCGAAACCCCGGACCCTTCCTATGGCTACACCTTC.

This clonotype showed up just a few times. V usage is TRBV4-1 and J usage is TRBJ2-5; unclear D gene. The germline V gene has CDR1 MGHRA and CDR2 YSYEKL. V lost 0 bases to trimming and J lost 5 bases, with 16 bases between them. The CDR3 extends over 16 amino acids. CDR3 region: CASSQEGFGPRETQYF. For the CDR3, the DNA is TGCGCCAGCAGCCAAGAAGGCTTCGGCCCCCGGGAGACCCAGTACTTC.

This clonotype was observed a few times. The chain links TRBV3-1 to TRBJ1-1; TRBD1 agrees at 10 bases. Germline CDR1 is LGHDT and CDR2 is YNNKEL (reference sequence). V was pared by 1 base and J by 3 bases, with 5 bases of the junction left unmatched. CDR3 length equals 16 residues. The CDR3: CASSQAWGQGHTEAFF. For the CDR3, the DNA is TGTGCCAGCAGCCAAGCCTGGGGACAGGGGCACACTGAAGCTTTCTTT.

This clonotype was seen only a few times. The chain is built from TRBV7-2 and TRBJ2-3, with 10 bases lining up with TRBD2. The CDR3 is made up of 16 amino acids. Looked up from germline, CDR1 is SGHTA and CDR2 is FQGNSA. The junction had 16 bases not matched to a gene; V was cut back by 10 bases and J by 6 bases. The CDR3: CAIKTSSGGAADTQYF. In DNA form, the CDR3 reads TGTGCCATCAAAACTAGCAGCGGGGGGGCTGCGGATACGCAGTATTTT.

This clonotype was detected a few times. CDR3 DNA sequence: TGTGCCAGCAGCTCCTCTACCCATGGCTACACCTTC. This encodes CASSSSTHGYTF. V is TRBV11-2 and J is TRBJ1-2, with D unresolved. With 4 bases removed from V and 6 bases from J, the gap between germline ends came to 9 bases. The germline V gene has CDR1 SGHAT and CDR2 FQNNGV. The CDR3 is 12 amino acids.

This clonotype was observed a few times. V usage is TRBV5-1 and J usage is TRBJ2-2; D is unclear. The CDR3 has 14 amino acids. CDR1 is SGHRS and CDR2 is YFSETQ in the germline V gene. Trimming removed 4 bases from V and 3 bases from J, with 10 bases in between. CDR3 residues: CASSAGLDTGELFF. The CDR3 region has the DNA TGCGCCAGCAGCGCCGGGTTAGACACCGGGGAGCTGTTTTTT.

This clonotype was detected only a few times. The V gene is TRBV20-1, the J gene TRBJ2-5; 7 positions match TRBD1. Germline V gene lookup returns CDR1 DFQATT and CDR2 SNEGSKA (reference sequence). This CDR3 has 14 residues. Unmatched junction bases numbered 6, after V lost 3 bases and J lost 2 bases. As DNA, the CDR3 is TGCAGTGCTAGTTTGAGACAGGGACAAGAGACCCAGTACTTC. It yields the protein CSASLRQGQETQYF.

This clonotype was detected a few times. The chain employs TRBV19 and TRBJ1-2; no reliable D call. Germline V gene sequence: CDR1 LNHDA, CDR2 SQIVND (reference sequence). Trimming took 3 bases from V and 6 from J, leaving 11 bases between them. There are 13 residues in the CDR3. The CDR3 loop reads CASSMEGLHGYTF. The CDR3 DNA sequence: TGTGCCAGTAGTATGGAGGGTCTACATGGCTACACCTTC.

This clonotype was detected a few times. The rearrangement uses TRBV18 and TRBJ2-3, with TRBD2 matching 7 bases. The CDR3 extends over 15 amino acids. Trimming at V came to 3 bases and at J to 1 base, leaving 4 bases not matched to a gene. Germline CDR1 is KGHSH and CDR2 is LQKENI. CDR3 protein: CASSPAGLRTDTQYF. The DNA of the CDR3 is TGTGCCAGCTCACCCGCGGGACTACGCACAGATACGCAGTATTTT.

V and J are TRBV5-6 and TRBJ2-7; possibly TRBD1 or TRBD2 for D (5 bases each). CDR1 and CDR2 from the germline V gene are SGHDT and YYEEEE. The CDR3 covers 12 residues. V lost 4 bases and J 1 base, leaving 6 bases between the germline ends. CDR3 bases: TGTGCCAGCAGCGAGGGGTCCTACGAGCAGTACTTC. Its translation: CASSEGSYEQYF.

This clonotype came up many times. This sequence joins TRBV7-2 and TRBJ1-2; D call uncertain. In germline, CDR1 is SGHTA, CDR2 FQGNSA. The CDR3 has 13 amino acids. With 3 bases removed from V and 2 bases from J, the gap between germline ends came to 7 bases. The CDR3 spells CASSFGRNYGYTF. CDR3 in DNA: TGTGCCAGCAGCTTTGGCAGGAACTATGGCTACACCTTC.

The CDR3 nucleotides are TGCAGCGTTGCGCGGGGCACTGAAGCTTTCTTT. This sequence encodes CSVARGTEAFF. The chain couples TRBV29-1 to TRBJ1-1, with D hard to call. The length of the CDR3 is 11 residues. V lost 4 bases, J lost 4 bases, and 7 bases lay in between. Germline V gene sequence: CDR1 SQVTM, CDR2 ANQGSEA.

The V and J genes are TRBV7-2 and TRBJ1-1, with a possible D match to TRBD1 (5 bases). The CDR3 loop spans 11 amino acids. The germline gives CDR1 SGHTA, CDR2 FQGNSA. V lost 4 bases to trimming and J lost 7 bases, with 7 bases between them. CDR3 sequence reads: CASSWDREAFF. The CDR3 bases are TGTGCCAGCAGCTGGGACCGTGAAGCTTTCTTT. The whole variable domain, remainder taken from reference TRBV7-2 and TRBJ1-1, is GAGVSQSPSNKVTEKGKDVELRCDPISGHTALYWYRQSLGQGLEFLIYFQGNSAPDKSGLPSDRFSAERTGGSVSTLTIQRTQQEDSAVYLCASSWDREAFFGQGTRLTVV.

CDR3 nucleotide sequence: TGTGCCAGCAGCTCGTCAAGTGCCAGCGGCACAGATACGCAGTATTTT. This codes for CASSSSSASGTDTQYF. The gene calls are TRBV7-2 and TRBJ2-3; D is undetermined. Germline loops: CDR1 SGHTA, CDR2 FQGNSA. CDR3 length: 16 amino acids. V lost 4 bases, J lost 1 base, and 15 bases lay in between.

The chain employs TRBV5-1 and TRBJ2-5, with D perhaps TRBD2 (6 bases). The CDR3 is 14 amino acids. V shed 4 bases and J shed 2 bases, with 12 bases lying between them. In germline, CDR1 is SGHRS, CDR2 YFSETQ. DNA for the CDR3: TGCGCCAGCAGCATATCCGGGACTCAAGAGACCCAGTACTTC. It is translated as CASSISGTQETQYF.

This chain links TRBV2 with TRBJ1-1; no clear D. Germline-derived CDR1 and CDR2 are SNHLY and FYNNEI. The V end lost 4 bases, the J end lost 1 base, and 7 bases lay between the germline ends. The CDR3 is 13 residues long. CDR3 sequence: CASSGEGNTEAFF. DNA for the CDR3: TGTGCCAGCAGTGGGGAGGGGAACACTGAAGCTTTCTTT.

This clonotype has more than one count but fewer than ten. V is TRBV7-2 and J is TRBJ2-1, with D possibly TRBD2 on 6 matching bases. CDR3 length: 14 amino acids. The V end was cut by 5 bases, the J end by 2 bases, with 10 bases between. Germline V gene sequence: CDR1 SGHTA, CDR2 FQGNSA. For the CDR3, the DNA is TGTGCCAGCAGCCCCTCGGGGGCCTACAATGAGCAGTTCTTC. Its protein product is CASSPSGAYNEQFF.

V is TRBV10-3 and J is TRBJ2-3; D uncertain. Trimming took off 5 bases at V and 6 bases at J, with 6 bases between the two ends. Germline V CDR1 and CDR2: ENHRY, SYGVKD. This CDR3 has 11 amino acids. The DNA of the CDR3 is TGTGCCATCAGTTGGGTGGATACGCAGTATTTT. It specifies CAISWVDTQYF.

The rearrangement uses TRBV7-9 and TRBJ2-3, with no clear D. Germline assignment: CDR1 SEHNR and CDR2 FQNEAQ (reference sequence). This CDR3 comprises 17 residues. Trimming shortened V by 6 bases and J by 6 bases, and 25 bases separated the two germline ends. The CDR3 nucleotides are TGTGCCAGCAGGCCTGGGTGGGCCTCCCCCCTGGTGGATACGCAGTATTTT. Amino acid sequence: CASRPGWASPLVDTQYF. The full variable domain, with the rest looked up from reference TRBV7-9 and TRBJ2-3, is DTGVSQNPRHKITKRGQNVTFRCDPISEHNRLYWYRQTLGQGPEFLTYFQNEAQLEKSRLLSDRFSAERPKGSFSTLEIQRTEQGDSAMYLCASRPGWASPLVDTQYFGPGTRLTVL.

V is TRBV5-1 and J is TRBJ2-1; TRBD2 matches 12 bases. V shed 0 bases, J shed 2 bases, and the junction held 6 bases outside the gene matches. Germline values: CDR1 SGHRS, CDR2 YFSETQ. This CDR3 has 18 residues. The CDR3 sequence: CASSLGYTSGRTYNEQFF. CDR3 nucleotide sequence: TGCGCCAGCAGCTTGGGCTATACTAGCGGGAGGACCTACAATGAGCAGTTCTTC.

The genes are TRBV4-1 and TRBJ1-5; a possible D gene is TRBD1 (6 bases). The CDR3 extends over 20 amino acids. Germline V gene data show CDR1 as MGHRA and CDR2 as YSYEKL. Trimming stripped 0 bases from V and 3 bases from J, with 24 bases between. CDR3 bases: TGCGCCAGCAGCCAAGATTATGCCAGGGGCCATCAGGTCCCCAATCAGCCCCAGCATTTT. It specifies CASSQDYARGHQVPNQPQHF.

The sample holds many counts of this clonotype. The gene calls are TRBV7-2 and TRBJ2-1; D uncertain. The CDR3 is 11 residues long. V was trimmed by 1 base and J by 8 bases, leaving 3 bases between them. Per germline, CDR1 SGHTA and CDR2 FQGNSA. As DNA, the CDR3 is TGTGCCAGCAGCTTAGTCTATGAGCAGTTCTTC. This translates into CASSLVYEQFF.